The clone carrying this T cell receptor beta chain was seen only a few times. The use of a sample-barcoded 5' primer and a J-beta primer mix characterized a second PCR of about 7 to 12 cycles. TCRdb ran MiXCR on the 5' RACE reads and lists one entry per CDR3 protein. This table has 1.6 million or so distinct CDR3 sequences, about 31% appearing once. The CDR3 consists of 16 residues. The trim removed 3 bases at V and 0 bases at J, leaving 5 bases unmatched. This specimen comes from a study of blood T cells in healthy people across ages. This chain joins TRBV12-3 or TRBV12-4 and TRBJ2-1; TRBD2 matches 7 bases. The sequence derives from a woman aged 30 to 39 in good health. Sequencing input: blood. The CDR3 protein is CASSFHRGSSYNEQFF. CDR3 DNA sequence: TGTGCCAGCAGTTTTCACCGCGGGAGCTCCTACAATGAGCAGTTCTTC.